Given below is one T cell receptor (beta chain) in context. This sample was included in a study of cytomegalovirus exposure and HLA in healthy donors. Overall study: From HLA-typed donors, an early data release held approximately 85 million unique TCRs.

Primers: 60 Vbeta forward and 13 Jbeta reverse. In the authors' methods: The authors later counted 70 million to 80 million unique TCR beta chains, 9 million to 12 million of them shared. Sequencing was performed with immunoSEQ multiplex PCR; in TCRdb, only in-frame clones are kept and a portion is missing. V and J calls and clone size are as listed in that table; D and trimming were resolved from the DNA. The sample holds approximately 170,000 clones; roughly 80% are singletons and the top ten take nearly 2.5%. The receptor comes from a male donor in good health and CMV-seronegative. The sample was PBMCs.

The CDR3 protein is CASSPLQGGGNYGYTF. DNA for the CDR3: TGTGCCAGCAGTCCCTTACAGGGGGGAGGTAACTATGGCTACACCTTC. This chain joins TRBV28 and TRBJ1-2; 8 bases map to TRBD1. Trimming took 5 bases from V and 1 from J; bases not matched to a gene: 9. From germline, CDR1 is MDHEN and CDR2 SYDVKM. This CDR3 contains 16 residues.